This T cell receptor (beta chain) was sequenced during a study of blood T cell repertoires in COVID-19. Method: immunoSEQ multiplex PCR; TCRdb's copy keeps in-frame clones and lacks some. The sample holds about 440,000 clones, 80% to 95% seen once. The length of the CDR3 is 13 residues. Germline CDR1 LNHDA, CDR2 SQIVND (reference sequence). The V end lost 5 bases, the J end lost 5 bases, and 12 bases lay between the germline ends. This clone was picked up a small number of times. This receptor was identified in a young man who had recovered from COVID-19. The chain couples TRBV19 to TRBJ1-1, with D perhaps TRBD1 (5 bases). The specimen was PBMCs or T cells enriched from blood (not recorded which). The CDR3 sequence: CASSLARGTEAFF. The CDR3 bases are TGTGCCAGTAGTTTAGCGCGGGGGACTGAAGCTTTCTTT.